This T cell receptor (beta chain) emerged from a study of molecular identifiers for immune sequencing clone quantification. In TCRdb, the PCR reads were re-called with MiXCR into one record per CDR3 protein. The table has hundreds of thousands of distinct CDR3 sequences, roughly 25% seen once. Naive CD8 T cells were FACS-sorted by CD8+CD4-CCR7+CD45RA+ markers. Study-wide points: Whereas naive cells kept under 1% of molecules in clones above 20 RNA copies, such clones held over 98% in effectors.

As regards this clonotype: Its antigen is as yet unknown.

Germline CDR1 LGHDT, CDR2 YNNKEL (reference sequence). Trimming took off 0 bases at V and 2 bases at J, with 10 bases between the two ends. The CDR3 runs to 15 residues. The J gene is TRBJ1-1, the V gene TRBV3-1; the D is unclear. The clonotype originates from a human donor in good health. Some libraries in this study had Jurkat cell RNA spiked in. Sequencing used naive CD8+ T cells from blood, with Jurkat cell RNA spiked in. The subset here: FACS-sorted CD8+CD4-CCR7+CD45RA+ naive T cells. DNA for the CDR3: TGTGCCAGCAGCCAAGATCGTCTGGGAAACACTGAAGCTTTCTTT. Its protein product is CASSQDRLGNTEAFF.